The present TCR beta chain was sequenced within a study of beta chain features in type 1 diabetes. On the study more broadly: Comparable age, gender and cell yields were observed in patients relative to healthy donors. Sorted cells from all samples, numbering roughly 100 million, were examined.

Expressed TCRB transcripts were sequenced because the entire RNA isolate underwent reverse transcription. The data were produced by immunoSEQ multiplex PCR, yet TCRdb's version contains in-frame clones alone and is incomplete. The profile shows hundreds of thousands of clones, around an eighth of them singletons. Trimming stripped 3 bases from V and 10 bases from J, with 16 bases between. Germline CDR1 and CDR2: KGHSH and LQKENI. This CDR3 is built from 15 residues. Study-wide results and limits: When VDJ junctions were examined, type 1 diabetes patients showed fewer insertions and more deletions. Moderately but significantly shorter TCRB CDR3s were found in Type 1 diabetes patients in all four CD4+ subsets.

This clone was counted between two and nine times. Its antigen remains unidentified. Researchers reported sorting CD4+ naive, central memory, regulatory and stem cell-like memory cells via CD45RO/CCR7/CD25/CD127/CD95/CD27. This clonotype was sampled from a man younger than 30 with type 1 diabetes. Specimen: naive CD4+ T cells from blood. V gene TRBV18 combines with J gene TRBJ1-6; a weak D match, TRBD1 (5 bases). The CDR3 DNA follows: TGTGCCAGCTCACCCGAGCTGGGGCTCGGGTCACCCCTCCACTTT. Protein: CASSPELGLGSPLHF. The variable domain in full, with the rest retrieved from reference TRBV18 and TRBJ1-6, is NAGVMQNPRHLVRRRGQEARLRCSPMKGHSHVYWYRQLPEEGLKFMVYLQKENIIDESGMPKERFSAEFPKEGPSILRIQQVVRGDSAAYFCASSPELGLGSPLHFGNGTRLTVT.